The 15 T cell receptor beta chains below were found in one sample sequenced in a study of cytomegalovirus exposure and HLA in healthy donors. In the PCR, 60 Vbeta and 13 Jbeta primers were used. The data were produced by immunoSEQ multiplex PCR, yet TCRdb's version contains in-frame clones alone and is incomplete. Among 110,000 or so clones, roughly 15% were seen once, and the ten largest hold 0.83%. What was sequenced was PBMCs. Receptors were obtained from a female donor in good health and CMV-seronegative.

In this sample, this clone turned up a few times. The J gene is TRBJ2-3, the V gene TRBV5-1; TRBD2 matches 8 bases. The V segment lost 7 bases and the J segment 2 bases; nucleotides outside the gene matches: 9. Per germline, CDR1 SGHRS and CDR2 YFSETQ. The CDR3 is 15 residues long. DNA for the CDR3: TGCGCCAGCCGGCCCACGGGAGGGCCCACAGATACGCAGTATTTT. Protein sequence: CASRPTGGPTDTQYF. The full variable domain, its missing parts supplied by reference TRBV5-1 and TRBJ2-3, is KAGVTQTPRYLIKTRGQQVTLSCSPISGHRSVSWYQQTPGQGLQFLFEYFSETQRNKGNFPGRFSGRQFSNSRSEMNVSTLELGDSALYLCASRPTGGPTDTQYFGPGTRLTVL.

This clone was seen more than once but under ten times. Within the sample, other DNA sequences also encode this same CDR3. The rearrangement links TRBV19 to TRBJ1-1; maybe TRBD1 (5 bases). Germline CDR1 LNHDA, CDR2 SQIVND (reference sequence). The CDR3 runs to 13 residues. Trimming took 6 bases from V and 1 from J, leaving 9 bases between them. CDR3 bases: TGTGCCAGTAGCGGCGACAGGAACACTGAAGCTTTCTTT. It codes for CASSGDRNTEAFF.

The chain joins TRBV4-1 to TRBJ2-7; tentatively, D is TRBD1 (6 bases). The germline V gene has CDR1 MGHRA and CDR2 YSYEKL. V was pared by 4 bases and J by 0 bases, with 13 bases between. The CDR3 is 15 amino acids. CDR3 bases: TGCGCCAGCAGCCCCTTTAAAGGGGGCTCCTACGAGCAGTACTTC. This codes for CASSPFKGGSYEQYF.

The rearrangement joins TRBV6-4 to TRBJ2-7; 9 bases agree with TRBD1. This CDR3 spans 13 amino acids. After removal of 0 bases from V and 6 bases from J, the junction contained 0 bases not matched to a gene. Germline lookup yields CDR1 MRHNA and CDR2 SNTAGT. In nucleotides, the CDR3 is TGTGCCAGCAGTGACTCGGACAGGGGCGAGCAGTACTTC. It is translated as CASSDSDRGEQYF.

The V call is TRBV6-5, the J call TRBJ2-1, with 8 bases aligning to TRBD2. J was trimmed by 8 bases and V by 6 bases; bases with no gene match: 9. Germline CDR1 and CDR2: MNHEY and SVGAGI. This CDR3 is 14 amino acids long. CDR3 bases: TGTGCCAGCAGAACTAGCGGTAGCCGGTATGAGCAGTTCTTC. As protein: CASRTSGSRYEQFF.

V usage is TRBV27 and J usage is TRBJ2-3; 9 nucleotides align to TRBD1. Germline V gene data show CDR1 as MNHEY and CDR2 as SMNVEV (reference sequence). Trimming took 3 bases from V and 4 from J; bases not matched to a gene: 2. The length of the CDR3 is 14 residues. The CDR3 nucleotides are TGTGCCAGCAGTTTGGGACAGGGCCCAGATACGCAGTATTTT. Translation: CASSLGQGPDTQYF.

This clone occurred a few times. The CDR3 sequence: CSVAILNSGNTIYF. The CDR3, as DNA: TGCAGCGTGGCCATCCTTAACTCTGGAAACACCATATATTTT. V is TRBV29-1 and J is TRBJ1-3, with D uncertain. The CDR3 extends over 14 amino acids. V lost 6 bases and J lost 0, with 12 bases in between. CDR1 SQVTM and CDR2 ANQGSEA come from the germline V gene.

In its sample, this clone was seen a few times. V is TRBV28 and J is TRBJ2-7; TRBD1 matches 7 bases. This CDR3 contains 15 residues. J gave up 4 bases and V 2 bases, and 8 bases lay outside the gene matches. Per the germline V gene, CDR1 is MDHEN and CDR2 is SYDVKM. This CDR3 is CASSLRGQPIYEQYF. In nucleotides, the CDR3 is TGTGCCAGCAGTTTACGGGGACAGCCCATTTACGAGCAGTACTTC.

This clone was seen a few times. The rearrangement uses TRBV29-1 and TRBJ1-1; 8 nucleotides match TRBD1. J gave up 11 bases and V 3 bases, and 8 bases lay outside the gene matches. This CDR3 region has 12 residues. Germline V gene lookup returns CDR1 SQVTM and CDR2 ANQGSEA. CDR3: CSVDGDRGDAFF. In DNA form, the CDR3 reads TGCAGCGTTGATGGAGACAGGGGTGATGCTTTCTTT. The whole variable domain, remainder taken from reference TRBV29-1 and TRBJ1-1, is SAVISQKPSRDICQRGTSLTIQCQVDSQVTMMFWYRQQPGQSLTLIATANQGSEATYESGFVIDKFPISRPNLTFSTLTVSNMSPEDSSIYLCSVDGDRGDAFFGQGTRLTVV.

The chain combines TRBV6-1 with TRBJ2-7, with a weak D call TRBD1 (5 bases). The CDR3 is 13 amino acids. The germline V and J ends were trimmed by 1 base and 9 bases, with 13 bases remaining between them. Germline V gene lookup returns CDR1 MNHNS and CDR2 SASEGT. CDR3 nucleotide sequence: TGTGCCAGCAGTGAAGGGGGCCAATGGGGGCAGTACTTC. This codes for CASSEGGQWGQYF.

V gene TRBV25-1 combines with J gene TRBJ2-2, with a weak D call TRBD2 (5 bases). Trimming took off 6 bases at V and 6 bases at J, with 11 bases between the two ends. The CDR3 runs to 13 residues. Germline-derived CDR1 and CDR2 are MGHDK and SYGVNS. The DNA for the CDR3 is TGTGCCAGCAGCGCACACGGGGCCGGGGAGCTGTTTTTT. This translates into CASSAHGAGELFF.

The CDR3 reads CASSPYFEEADTQYF. The CDR3 DNA reads TGTGCCAGCTCACCTTATTTCGAGGAGGCAGATACGCAGTATTTT. The chain joins TRBV18 to TRBJ2-3; the D gene is possibly TRBD2 (5 bases). The germline gives CDR1 KGHSH, CDR2 LQKENI. The CDR3 runs to 15 residues. Trimming pared 3 bases from V and 4 bases from J, leaving 14 bases between.

The chain carries TRBV2 and TRBJ1-2, with 10 bases that match TRBD1. The ends lost 5 bases at V and 6 bases at J; junction bases unmatched: 3. This CDR3 contains 13 residues. Looked up from germline, CDR1 is SNHLY and CDR2 is FYNNEI. CDR3 coding DNA: TGTGCCAGCAGTAAAGACAGGGGGCATGGCTACACCTTC. As protein: CASSKDRGHGYTF. The full variable domain, rest sourced from reference TRBV2 and TRBJ1-2, is EPEVTQTPSHQVTQMGQEVILRCVPISNHLYFYWYRQILGQKVEFLVSFYNNEISEKSEIFDDQFSVERPDGSNFTLKIRSTKLEDSAMYFCASSKDRGHGYTFGSGTRLTVV.

V gene TRBV7-9 combines with J gene TRBJ1-4; 9 bases agree with TRBD1. CDR3 length: 14 residues. V lost 5 bases, J lost 12 bases, and 10 bases stayed unmatched. Germline V CDR1 and CDR2: SEHNR, FQNEAQ (reference sequence). Written as DNA, the CDR3 is TGTGCCAGCAGCGCGGGGACAGGGCCCGGGGAACTGTTTTTT. Translating it yields CASSAGTGPGELFF.

This clone was detected only a few times. The V call is TRBV5-1, the J call TRBJ1-2; a possible D gene is TRBD1 (6 bases). The CDR3 sequence is 12 residues long. Germline V lookup: CDR1 SGHRS, CDR2 YFSETQ. Trimming left V 3 bases short and J 6 bases short, with 9 bases between. The CDR3 protein is CASSWSGDGYTF. CDR3 coding DNA: TGCGCCAGCAGCTGGTCAGGGGATGGCTACACCTTC.